Shown below are 19 T cell receptor beta chains from a single sample sequenced in a study of blood T cell repertoires in COVID-19 (dated by TCRdb to the early 2020s). Libraries were made using the immunoSEQ multiplex PCR assay. Held by TCRdb, this immuneACCESS table contains in-frame sequences only and omits some clones. Under half of the omission traces to an unresolved V gene where checked; the cause of the rest is unknown. The sample records 70,000 to 95,000 clones, around 82% of which are singletons. The biggest ten clones account for approximately 40% of the sample. The specimen sequenced was peripheral blood. These receptors all stem from a man in his sixties with COVID-19, enrolled during active disease.

The rearrangement uses TRBV3-1 (or the pseudogene TRBV3-2) and TRBJ2-3; 10 bases are a match to TRBD2. The junction had 7 bases not matched to a gene; V was cut back by 1 base and J by 0 bases. Germline lookup yields CDR1 LGHDT and CDR2 YNNKEL (reference sequence). The CDR3 is 18 residues long. CDR3 region: CASSQVRLAGGSTDTQYF. The CDR3 bases are TGTGCCAGCAGCCAAGTACGGTTAGCGGGGGGCAGCACAGATACGCAGTATTTT.

The rearrangement links TRBV4-1 to TRBJ2-1; 9 bases are a match to TRBD2. Germline CDR1 reads MGHRA; CDR2 reads YSYEKL. The CDR3 runs to 15 residues. V shed 1 base, J shed 9 bases, and the junction held 7 bases outside the gene matches. The CDR3 protein is CASSQAAGGLGEQFF. CDR3 bases: TGCGCCAGCAGCCAAGCGGCGGGAGGGCTCGGTGAGCAGTTCTTC.

This clone was counted a single time. The J gene is TRBJ1-4, the V gene TRBV7-9, with 7 nucleotides matching TRBD1. The CDR3 is made up of 18 amino acids. Germline CDR1 SEHNR, CDR2 FQNEAQ (reference sequence). The junction had 12 bases not matched to a gene; V was cut back by 5 bases and J by 0 bases. The CDR3: CASSGQGDLLSTNEKLFF. In nucleotides, the CDR3 is TGTGCCAGCAGCGGTCAGGGGGACTTACTTTCAACTAATGAAAAACTGTTTTTT.

The chain uses TRBV4-1 and TRBJ2-5; D remains unclear. The CDR3 sequence is 12 residues long. The V gene lost 1 base and the J gene lost 4 bases, with 4 bases spanning the gap. Germline V gene lookup returns CDR1 MGHRA and CDR2 YSYEKL. The CDR3, as DNA: TGCGCCAGCAGCCAAGCGGGAGAGACCCAGTACTTC. Its translation is CASSQAGETQYF.

The gene calls are TRBV27 and TRBJ2-2; D remains ambiguous. The CDR3 extends over 15 amino acids. Trimming stripped 6 bases from V and 1 base from J, with 12 bases between. Per the germline V gene, CDR1 is MNHEY and CDR2 is SMNVEV (reference sequence). The CDR3 DNA is TGTGCCAGCAGGCCAGGAATGCGGAACACCGGGGAGCTGTTTTTT. Protein product: CASRPGMRNTGELFF.

This clone was counted only a few times. The chain couples TRBV18 to TRBJ1-4, with D possibly TRBD1 on 5 matching bases. The V end lost 0 bases, the J end lost 8 bases, and 13 bases lay between the germline ends. CDR1 is KGHSH and CDR2 is LQKENI in the germline V gene. The CDR3 is 15 amino acids. This chain's CDR3 is CASSPPTSRGEKLFF. The CDR3 DNA sequence: TGTGCCAGCTCACCACCGACGAGCCGGGGGGAAAAACTGTTTTTT.

V usage is TRBV6-5 and J usage is TRBJ2-5; D is perhaps TRBD2 (5 bases). V lost 5 bases, J lost 5 bases, and 12 bases lay in between. The CDR3 is made up of 13 amino acids. Per the germline V gene, CDR1 is MNHEY and CDR2 is SVGAGI. In DNA form, the CDR3 reads TGTGCCAGCAGTCGGGGAATTCGGGAGACCCAGTACTTC. It specifies CASSRGIRETQYF.

The chain is built from TRBV7-2 and TRBJ2-3; D possibly corresponds to TRBD2 (5 bases). The germline gives CDR1 SGHTA, CDR2 FQGNSA. Deletions cut 5 bases from V and 5 bases from J, with 17 bases between. This CDR3 is built from 15 residues. The CDR3 sequence: CASSPQSGAQDTQYF. The CDR3 region has the DNA TGTGCCAGCAGCCCACAGAGCGGAGCCCAAGATACGCAGTATTTT. The full variable domain, rest sourced from reference TRBV7-2 and TRBJ2-3, is GAGVSQSPSNKVTEKGKDVELRCDPISGHTALYWYRQSLGQGLEFLIYFQGNSAPDKSGLPSDRFSAERTGGSVSTLTIQRTQQEDSAVYLCASSPQSGAQDTQYFGPGTRLTVL.

The chain employs TRBV24-1 and TRBJ2-2; tentatively, D is TRBD2 (5 bases). The germline CDR1 and CDR2 sequences are KGHDR and SFDVKD. The CDR3 is 13 residues long. V gave up 9 bases and J gave up 1 base, with 8 bases separating them. The CDR3 coding sequence is TGTGCCACCTCCCGGGGGAACACCGGGGAGCTGTTTTTT. As protein: CATSRGNTGELFF.

The chain couples TRBV10-3 to TRBJ1-2; 7 positions match TRBD1. Trimming cost V 3 bases and J 6 bases; bases outside gene matches: 10. Per germline, CDR1 ENHRY and CDR2 SYGVKD. The CDR3 totals 15 residues. CDR3: CAISERQGENDGYTF. The CDR3 DNA reads as TGTGCCATCAGTGAAAGACAGGGAGAGAACGATGGCTACACCTTC.

The chain has TRBV9 and TRBJ2-5; 8 bases agree with TRBD1. V lost 2 bases and J lost 1; bases outside the gene matches: 7. This CDR3 region has 16 residues. Germline V gives CDR1 SGDLS, CDR2 YYNGEE. The CDR3 protein is CASSVRPGQAQETQYF. Here the CDR3 DNA reads TGTGCCAGCAGCGTTAGGCCGGGACAGGCCCAAGAGACCCAGTACTTC. Full variable domain (remainder filled in from reference TRBV9 and TRBJ2-5): DSGVTQTPKHLITATGQRVTLRCSPRSGDLSVYWYQQSLDQGLQFLIQYYNGEERAKGNILERFSAQQFPDLHSELNLSSLELGDSALYFCASSVRPGQAQETQYFGPGTRLLVL.

The chain links TRBV19 to TRBJ1-3, with D possibly matching TRBD1 (6 bases). This CDR3 has 13 residues. Trimming left V 7 bases short and J 6 bases short, with 13 bases between. Germline loops: CDR1 LNHDA, CDR2 SQIVND (reference sequence). CDR3 protein: CASKVAGVNTIYF. CDR3 in DNA: TGTGCCAGTAAGGTCGCAGGGGTAAACACCATATATTTT. Full variable domain (rest looked up from reference TRBV19 and TRBJ1-3): DGGITQSPKYLFRKEGQNVTLSCEQNLNHDAMYWYRQDPGQGLRLIYYSQIVNDFQKGDIAEGYSVSREKKESFPLTVTSAQKNPTAFYLCASKVAGVNTIYFGEGSWLTVV.

This sequence joins TRBV5-4 and TRBJ1-1, with 11 bases lining up with TRBD1. CDR1 SGHNT and CDR2 YYREEE come from the germline V gene (reference sequence). V lost 4 bases and J lost 5; bases outside the gene matches: 7. The CDR3 is made up of 15 amino acids. In nucleotides, the CDR3 is TGTGCCAGCAGCCCGGACAGGGGGCGCAGTACTGAAGCTTTCTTT. This sequence encodes CASSPDRGRSTEAFF.

The chain carries TRBV10-3 and TRBJ2-1; 8 nucleotides align to TRBD2. Looked up from germline, CDR1 is ENHRY and CDR2 is SYGVKD. This CDR3 contains 16 residues. V was clipped by 1 base and J by 2 bases; unmatched bases: 4. CDR3 DNA: TGTGCCATCAGTGAGTTTGGCGGGAGGACCTACAATGAGCAGTTCTTC. This gives the protein CAISEFGGRTYNEQFF.

This clone was recorded a few times. V gene TRBV4-3 combines with J gene TRBJ2-1, with 8 positions matching TRBD1. This CDR3 has 15 residues. Germline-derived CDR1 and CDR2 are LGHNA and YSLEER. V lost 1 base, J lost 3 bases, and 2 bases stayed unmatched. Here the CDR3 DNA reads TGCGCCAGCAGCCAAGGGGGACAGGTCTACAATGAGCAGTTCTTC. This sequence encodes CASSQGGQVYNEQFF.

V usage is TRBV6-5 and J usage is TRBJ1-1, with 9 bases matching TRBD1. CDR3 length: 15 residues. V shed 1 base, J shed 6 bases, and the junction held 6 bases outside the gene matches. Germline values: CDR1 MNHEY, CDR2 SVGAGI. The CDR3 reads CASSYLTTGGPEAFF. In nucleotides, the CDR3 is TGTGCCAGCAGTTACTTAACAACAGGGGGCCCTGAAGCTTTCTTT.

Only a few counts were recorded for this clone. The chain is built from TRBV7-3 and TRBJ2-1; possible D gene TRBD2, 6 bases. Per the germline V gene, CDR1 is SGHTA and CDR2 is FQGTGA. This CDR3 has 19 amino acids. The V and J ends lost 1 base and 9 bases respectively, with 28 bases between them. The CDR3: CASSLMAGPPIVYTSEQFF. CDR3 nucleotides: TGTGCCAGCAGCTTAATGGCGGGGCCCCCCATCGTCTATACTAGTGAGCAGTTCTTC.

The chain has TRBV19 and TRBJ2-7, with 7 bases matching TRBD1. With 4 bases clipped from V and 5 bases from J, the junction kept 11 bases outside the gene matches. The CDR3 totals 15 residues. CDR1 and CDR2 (germline): LNHDA, SQIVND (reference sequence). CDR3 sequence (DNA): TGTGCCAGTAGTACGGCCCAGGACAGGAACCACGAGCAGTACTTC. This translates into CASSTAQDRNHEQYF.

The V and J genes are TRBV6-5 and TRBJ2-7; TRBD2 matches 9 bases. V gave up 5 bases and J gave up 1 base; unmatched junction bases: 6. The CDR3 is 15 residues long. The germline V gene encodes CDR1 MNHEY and CDR2 SVGAGI. CDR3 amino acids: CASSTSSGASYEQYF. CDR3 bases: TGTGCCAGCAGTACCTCTAGCGGGGCGTCCTACGAGCAGTACTTC.